The clone carrying this T cell receptor beta chain was observed once. This entry belongs to a study of blood T cell repertoires in COVID-19. As for the study in general: PBMCs, B-cell-depleted T cells, or T cells were the source of the cDNA or gDNA that made up the material.

Sequencing was performed with immunoSEQ multiplex PCR; in TCRdb, only in-frame clones are kept and a portion is missing. Of about 180,000 clones in the sample, 70% to 80% are singletons; the top ten hold 14%. Contact with a PCR-confirmed or clinician-diagnosed COVID-19 case occurred within 2 weeks of entry. This CDR3 comprises 13 residues. Between the trimmed V and J ends, which lost 1 base and 3 bases, there was a span of 7 bases. Looked up from germline, CDR1 is SGHTA and CDR2 is FQGNSA. The sample consisted of PBMCs or T cells enriched from blood (not recorded which). The clonotype comes from a man aged 60-69 years who had been exposed to COVID-19. The chain couples TRBV7-2 to TRBJ2-7; D might be TRBD2 (5 bases). The CDR3 DNA reads TGTGCCAGCAGCTTAGGTGACTACTACGAGCAGTACTTC. As protein: CASSLGDYYEQYF.